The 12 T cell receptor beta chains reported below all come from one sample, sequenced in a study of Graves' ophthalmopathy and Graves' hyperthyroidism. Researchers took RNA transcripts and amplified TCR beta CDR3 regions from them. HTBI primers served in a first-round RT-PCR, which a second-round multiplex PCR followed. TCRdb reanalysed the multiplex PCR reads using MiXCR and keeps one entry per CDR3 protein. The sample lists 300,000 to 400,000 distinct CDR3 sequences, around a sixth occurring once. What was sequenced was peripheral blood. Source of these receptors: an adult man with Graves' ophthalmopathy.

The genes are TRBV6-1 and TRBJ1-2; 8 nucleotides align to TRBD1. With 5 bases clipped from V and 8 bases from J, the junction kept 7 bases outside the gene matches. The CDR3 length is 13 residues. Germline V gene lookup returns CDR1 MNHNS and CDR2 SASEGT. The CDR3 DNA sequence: TGTGCCAGCAGTATGGGACAGGCGGGGGGCTACACCTTC. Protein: CASSMGQAGGYTF.

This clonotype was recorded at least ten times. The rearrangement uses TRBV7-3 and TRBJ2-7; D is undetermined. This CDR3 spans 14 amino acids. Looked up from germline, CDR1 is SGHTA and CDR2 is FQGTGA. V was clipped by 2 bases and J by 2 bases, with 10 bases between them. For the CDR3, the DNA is TGTGCCAGCAGCTTAGAAGGAGCCCCCTACGAGCAGTACTTC. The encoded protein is CASSLEGAPYEQYF.

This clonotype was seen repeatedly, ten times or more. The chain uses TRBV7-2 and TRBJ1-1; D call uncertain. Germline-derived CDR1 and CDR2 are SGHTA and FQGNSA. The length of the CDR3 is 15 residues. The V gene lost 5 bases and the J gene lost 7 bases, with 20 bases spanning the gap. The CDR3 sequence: CASSGHVTNYGEAFF. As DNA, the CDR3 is TGTGCCAGCAGCGGGCACGTGACGAATTATGGTGAAGCTTTCTTT.

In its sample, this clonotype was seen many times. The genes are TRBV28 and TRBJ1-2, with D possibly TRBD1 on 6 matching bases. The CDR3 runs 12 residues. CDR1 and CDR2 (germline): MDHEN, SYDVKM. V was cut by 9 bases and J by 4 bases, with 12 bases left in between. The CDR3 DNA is TGTGCCAGTCTGAAAGGGGGCTATGGCTACACCTTC. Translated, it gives CASLKGGYGYTF.

The CDR3 coding sequence is TGTGCCAGCAGCTTCCAGGGTGTTGGCTACACCTTC. Protein sequence: CASSFQGVGYTF. The chain has TRBV11-2 and TRBJ1-2, with D tentatively TRBD1 (5 bases). Germline loops: CDR1 SGHAT, CDR2 FQNNGV. The CDR3 has 12 amino acids. Trimming left V 3 bases short and J 7 bases short, with 9 bases between.

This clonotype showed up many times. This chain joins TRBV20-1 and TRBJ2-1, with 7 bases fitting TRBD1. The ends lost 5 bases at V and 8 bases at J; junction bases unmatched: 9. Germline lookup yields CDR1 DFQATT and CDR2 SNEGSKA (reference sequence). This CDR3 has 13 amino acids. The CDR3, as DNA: TGCAGTGCTTACGATAGAGGGGGCGATGAGCAGTTCTTC. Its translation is CSAYDRGGDEQFF.

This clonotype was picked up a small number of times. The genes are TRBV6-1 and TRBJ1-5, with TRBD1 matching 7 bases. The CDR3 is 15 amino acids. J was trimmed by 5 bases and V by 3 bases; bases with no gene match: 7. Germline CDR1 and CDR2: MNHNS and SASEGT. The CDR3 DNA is TGTGCCAGCAGTGATATACAGGGGATTCATCAGCCCCAGCATTTT. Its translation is CASSDIQGIHQPQHF.

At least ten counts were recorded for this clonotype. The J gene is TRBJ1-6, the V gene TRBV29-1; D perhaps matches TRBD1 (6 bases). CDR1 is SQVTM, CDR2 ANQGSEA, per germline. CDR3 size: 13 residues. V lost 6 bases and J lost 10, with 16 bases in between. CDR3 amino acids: CSVKQGIGSPLHF. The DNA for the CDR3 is TGCAGCGTGAAACAGGGAATAGGATCACCCCTCCACTTT.

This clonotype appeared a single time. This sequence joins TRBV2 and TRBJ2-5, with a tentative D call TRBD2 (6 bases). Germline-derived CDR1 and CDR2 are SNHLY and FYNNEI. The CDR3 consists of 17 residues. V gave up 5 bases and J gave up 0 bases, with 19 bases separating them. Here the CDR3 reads CASSYSSGETDQETQYF. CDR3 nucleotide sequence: TGTGCCAGCAGTTATTCCTCGGGGGAGACAGACCAAGAGACCCAGTACTTC. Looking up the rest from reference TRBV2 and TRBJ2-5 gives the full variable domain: EPEVTQTPSHQVTQMGQEVILRCVPISNHLYFYWYRQILGQKVEFLVSFYNNEISEKSEIFDDQFSVERPDGSNFTLKIRSTKLEDSAMYFCASSYSSGETDQETQYFGPGTRLLVL.

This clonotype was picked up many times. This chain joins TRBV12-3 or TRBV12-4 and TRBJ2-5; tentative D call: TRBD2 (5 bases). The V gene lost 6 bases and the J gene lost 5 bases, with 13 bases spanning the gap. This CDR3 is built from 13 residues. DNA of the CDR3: TGTGCCAGCAGCTATCATAGCGAGGAGACCCAGTACTTC. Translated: CASSYHSEETQYF.

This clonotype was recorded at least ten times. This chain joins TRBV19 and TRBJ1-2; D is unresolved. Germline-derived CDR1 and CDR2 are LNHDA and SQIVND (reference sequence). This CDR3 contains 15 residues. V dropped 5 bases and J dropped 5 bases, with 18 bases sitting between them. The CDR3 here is CASSEGGPGEYGYTF. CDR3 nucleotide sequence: TGTGCCAGTAGTGAAGGAGGTCCAGGAGAGTATGGCTACACCTTC.

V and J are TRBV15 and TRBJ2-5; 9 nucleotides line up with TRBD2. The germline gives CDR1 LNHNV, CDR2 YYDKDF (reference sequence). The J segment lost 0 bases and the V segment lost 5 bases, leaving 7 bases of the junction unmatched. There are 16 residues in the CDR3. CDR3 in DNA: TGTGCCACCAGCTTAAGCGGGAGGATTAACCAAGAGACCCAGTACTTC. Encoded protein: CATSLSGRINQETQYF.